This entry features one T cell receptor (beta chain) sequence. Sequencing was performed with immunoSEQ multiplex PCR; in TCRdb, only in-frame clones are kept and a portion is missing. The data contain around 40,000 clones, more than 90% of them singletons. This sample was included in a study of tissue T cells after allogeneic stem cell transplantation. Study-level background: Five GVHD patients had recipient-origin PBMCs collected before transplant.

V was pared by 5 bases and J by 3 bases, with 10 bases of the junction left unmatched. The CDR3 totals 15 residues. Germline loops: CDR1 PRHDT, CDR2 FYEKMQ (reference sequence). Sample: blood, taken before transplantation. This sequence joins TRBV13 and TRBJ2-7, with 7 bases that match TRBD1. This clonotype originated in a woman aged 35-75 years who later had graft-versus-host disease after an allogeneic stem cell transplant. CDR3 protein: CASSQGDRVDYEQYF. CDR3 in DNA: TGTGCCAGCAGCCAAGGTGACAGGGTTGACTACGAGCAGTACTTC.